This entry is about one TCR beta chain. What it recognizes is unknown. This entry is derived from a study of OX40 agonist ivuxolimab in advanced cancers. Study in general: Patients got intravenous ivuxolimab at 0.01 to 10 mg/kg every 2 weeks. Study-wide points: CD4+ T cells averaged fewer expanded clones than CD8+ T cells.

Exclusion applied to patients with autoimmune disease history or systemic immunosuppression. Baseline, cycle 4 day 1, and cycle 7 day 1 were the blood sampling points. The CDR3 contains 16 residues. Between the trimmed V and J ends, which lost 4 bases and 1 base, there was a span of 16 bases. Germline loops: CDR1 SGHTA, CDR2 FQGNSA. The data were produced by immunoSEQ multiplex PCR, yet TCRdb's version contains in-frame clones alone and is incomplete. The sample consists of some 78,000 clones, approximately 90% of them appearing once. The receptor comes from an adult with an advanced solid tumor such as melanoma, head and neck, liver or kidney cancer. This chain uses TRBV7-2 with TRBJ1-1, with D maybe TRBD1 (5 bases). Sample: CD4+ or CD8+ T cells sorted from blood, taken in a trial of the OX40 agonist ivuxolimab. CDR3 nucleotides: TGTGCCAGCAGCTACGGGGGTCCGGGGTGGAACACTGAAGCTTTCTTT. The encoded protein is CASSYGGPGWNTEAFF.